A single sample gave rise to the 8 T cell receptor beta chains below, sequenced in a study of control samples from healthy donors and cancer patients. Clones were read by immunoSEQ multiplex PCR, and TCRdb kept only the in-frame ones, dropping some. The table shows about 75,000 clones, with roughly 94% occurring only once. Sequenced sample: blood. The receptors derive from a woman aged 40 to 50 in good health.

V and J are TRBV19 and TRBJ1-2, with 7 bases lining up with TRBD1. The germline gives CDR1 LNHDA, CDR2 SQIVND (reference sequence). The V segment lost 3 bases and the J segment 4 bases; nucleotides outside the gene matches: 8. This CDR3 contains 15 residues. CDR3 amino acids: CASSMPPGTAYGYTF. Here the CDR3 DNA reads TGTGCCAGTAGTATGCCCCCCGGGACAGCCTATGGCTACACCTTC.

This CDR3 is CASSFETSGAYEQYF. The CDR3, as DNA: TGTGCCAGCAGCTTTGAGACTAGCGGCGCCTACGAGCAGTACTTC. This rearrangement joins TRBV5-6 to TRBJ2-7; 9 nucleotides agree with TRBD2. Germline assignment: CDR1 SGHDT and CDR2 YYEEEE. The ends lost 2 bases at V and 2 bases at J; junction bases unmatched: 5. This CDR3 is built from 15 residues.

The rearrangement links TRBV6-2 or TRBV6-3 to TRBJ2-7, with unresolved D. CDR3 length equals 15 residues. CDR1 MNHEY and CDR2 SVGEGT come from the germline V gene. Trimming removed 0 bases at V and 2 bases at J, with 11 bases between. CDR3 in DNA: TGTGCCAGCAGTTACTCGGACGATTCAACCTACGAGCAGTACTTC. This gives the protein CASSYSDDSTYEQYF.

The CDR3 spells CASSEGGRSTDTQYF. CDR3 coding DNA: TGCGCCAGCAGCGAGGGGGGACGGAGCACAGATACGCAGTATTTT. The V and J genes are TRBV5-1 and TRBJ2-3; D tentatively fits TRBD1 or TRBD2 (6 bases each). V was pared by 4 bases and J by 0 bases, with 12 bases between. The CDR3 totals 15 residues. Per the germline V gene, CDR1 is SGHRS and CDR2 is YFSETQ.

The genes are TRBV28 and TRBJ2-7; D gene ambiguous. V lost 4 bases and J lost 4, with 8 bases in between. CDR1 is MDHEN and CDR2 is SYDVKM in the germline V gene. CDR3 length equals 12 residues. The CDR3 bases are TGTGCCAGCAGTTGGCCGAGGTACGAGCAGTACTTC. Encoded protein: CASSWPRYEQYF.

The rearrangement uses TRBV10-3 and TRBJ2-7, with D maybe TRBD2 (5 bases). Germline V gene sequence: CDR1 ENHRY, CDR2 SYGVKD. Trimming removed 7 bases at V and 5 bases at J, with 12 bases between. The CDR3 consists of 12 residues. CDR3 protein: CAITTGSNEQYF. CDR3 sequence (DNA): TGTGCCATCACGACGGGAAGTAACGAGCAGTACTTC.

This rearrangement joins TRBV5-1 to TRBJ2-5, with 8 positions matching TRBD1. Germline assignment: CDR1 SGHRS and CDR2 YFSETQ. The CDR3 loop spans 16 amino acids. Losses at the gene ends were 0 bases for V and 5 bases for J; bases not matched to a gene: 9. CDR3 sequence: CASSLEIQGAGETQYF. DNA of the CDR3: TGCGCCAGCAGCTTGGAAATCCAGGGGGCTGGGGAGACCCAGTACTTC.

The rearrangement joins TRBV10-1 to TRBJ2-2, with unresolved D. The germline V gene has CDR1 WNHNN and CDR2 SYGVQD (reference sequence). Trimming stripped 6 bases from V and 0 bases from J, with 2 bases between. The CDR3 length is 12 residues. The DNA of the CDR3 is TGCGCCAGCAGCGCGAACACCGGGGAGCTGTTTTTT. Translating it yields CASSANTGELFF.